These T cell receptor beta chains were read from a single sample in a study of blood T cell repertoires in COVID-19. Some clones are missing from TCRdb's copy, which holds only in-frame ones; the method was immunoSEQ multiplex PCR. The repertoire holds fewer than 50,000 clones, roughly 88% seen once, with about 15% in the top ten. Sequenced: peripheral blood. These receptors all come from a human donor in a cohort sampled during active COVID-19. Both conserved end residues are part of each CDR3. The order of the fields is V gene, D gene, J gene, clone size, CDR3 DNA, CDR3 protein. D genes are given only for firm matches. The size of a clone is reported for some rows only, either as once, few or many, or as a class for expanded clones.

>TRBV20-1|TRBD1|TRBJ2-1|.
TGCAGTGCTAGTCCCCGGACAGGAGTCAGATACAATGAGCAGTTCTTC
CSASPRTGVRYNEQFF
>TRBV28|TRBD1|TRBJ2-7|.
TGTGCCAGCAGGACCATCCGGGACAGGGGAGCCTACGAGCAGTACTTC
CASRTIRDRGAYEQYF
>TRBV6-2/TRBV6-3|TRBD1|TRBJ2-1|.
TGTGCCAGCAGTCCGCCGCGCTGGACAGGGAGACATGAGCAGTTCTTC
CASSPPRWTGRHEQFF
>TRBV5-6|.|TRBJ2-5|.
TGTGCCAGCAGCTTGGGGACAGTTCAAGAGACCCAGTACTTC
CASSLGTVQETQYF
>TRBV5-1|TRBD1|TRBJ1-4|.
TGCGCCAGCAGCCTCCAAGGGGGCTTGAATGAAAAACTGTTTTTT
CASSLQGGLNEKLFF
>TRBV6-1|.|TRBJ2-7|.
TGTGCCAGCAGTGAAGAACTTTACTACGAGCAGTACTTC
CASSEELYYEQYF
>TRBV2|TRBD2|TRBJ2-7|.
TGTGCCAGCAGTGCCACACTAGCGGGAGGGTACGAGCAGTACTTC
CASSATLAGGYEQYF
>TRBV7-9|.|TRBJ1-2|.
TGTGCCAGCAGCGAAGGACAGTCTAACTATGGCTACACCTTC
CASSEGQSNYGYTF
>TRBV6-5|TRBD1|TRBJ1-1|.
TGTGCCAGCAGGGCAGGGGGCGAGAACACTGAAGCTTTCTTT
CASRAGGENTEAFF
>TRBV5-1|TRBD2|TRBJ2-5|once
TGCGCCAGCAGGGGACTAGCGGGAGAGACCCAGTACTTC
CASRGLAGETQYF
>TRBV11-2|.|TRBJ2-3|.
TGTGCCAGCAGCTCCTGGGTCCTCCGGGGTACGCAGTATTTT
CASSSWVLRGTQYF
>TRBV6-5|.|TRBJ1-2|.
TGTGCCAGCAGTAACCCCCAGGGTGTGGGCTACACCTTC
CASSNPQGVGYTF
>TRBV7-2|TRBD2|TRBJ2-1|.
TGTGCCAGCAGCTCCAGCGGGGTTGAGCAGTTCTTC
CASSSSGVEQFF
>TRBV27|.|TRBJ1-1|.
.
CASSRMDRHFGEAFF
>TRBV21-1|.|TRBJ1-2|.
TGTGCCAGCAGCCCCCGCAGGCCAGGGGTTCAAGGCTACACCTTC
CASSPRRPGVQGYTF
>TRBV15|TRBD1|TRBJ1-3|.
TGTGCCACCCAAGCCATGACAGGGGGTGCTGGAAACACCATATATTTT
CATQAMTGGAGNTIYF
>TRBV5-1|.|TRBJ2-5|.
TGCGCCAGCAGCTTGGGGACAGCCCCGGGACCCCAGTACTTC
CASSLGTAPGPQYF
>TRBV19|TRBD1|TRBJ1-1|.
TGTGCCAGTAGTATAGCCGGGACAGGGAACGCTGAAGCTTTCTTT
CASSIAGTGNAEAFF
>TRBV15|TRBD2|TRBJ2-1|.
TGTGCCACCAGCAGAGATAGTGGGAGGGAGGGTGAGCAGTTCTTC
CATSRDSGREGEQFF
>TRBV11-2|TRBD1|TRBJ2-3|.
TGTGCCAGCAGCTCAGGACAGGGGGCCGGAACAGATACGCAGTATTTT
CASSSGQGAGTDTQYF
>TRBV7-9|TRBD1|TRBJ1-5|.
TGTGCCAGCAGCTTCCGGACAGGTTGCAATCAGCCCCAGCATTTT
CASSFRTGCNQPQHF
>TRBV2|.|TRBJ2-1|.
TGTGCCAGCAGTGAACGCCTCAGGGGTTTCTACAATGAGCAGTTCTTC
CASSERLRGFYNEQFF
>TRBV29-1|TRBD1|TRBJ1-5|.
TGCAGCGTCCGACAGGGAGATCAGCCCCAGCATTTT
CSVRQGDQPQHF
>TRBV4-2|TRBD2|TRBJ2-7|.
TGTGCCAGCAGCCAAAATCCTAGCGGGAGAGGCATGCACTACGAGCAGTACTTC
CASSQNPSGRGMHYEQYF
>TRBV21-1|.|TRBJ1-2|.
TGTGCCAGCAGCAAAACAGGGAGCTCGCCTATTTATGGCTACACCTTC
CASSKTGSSPIYGYTF
>TRBV27|TRBD1|TRBJ1-5|.
TGTGCCAGCAGTTTCCAGACAGGGACCAATCAGCCCCAGCATTTT
CASSFQTGTNQPQHF
>TRBV9|.|TRBJ2-1|once
TGTGCCAGCAGCACCCAAAAGAGTTTCCACAATGAGCAGTTCTTC
CASSTQKSFHNEQFF
>TRBV29-1|TRBD2|TRBJ2-1|.
TGCAGCGTTGAAGGCGGGAGGTACTACAATGAGCAGTTCTTC
CSVEGGRYYNEQFF
>TRBV4-2|TRBD2|TRBJ2-2|.
TGTGCCAGCAGCCAAGACCCGGGGGGAGACACCGGGGAGCTGTTTTTT
CASSQDPGGDTGELFF
>TRBV7-9|.|TRBJ1-2|.
TGTGCCAGCAGCCGCAGGGCGACTAACTATGGCTACACCTTC
CASSRRATNYGYTF
>TRBV19|.|TRBJ2-7|.
TGTGCCAGTAGCCAGGGACTGGCGAAAGACTTC
CASSQGLAKDF
>TRBV3-1/TRBV3-2|.|TRBJ2-2|few
TGTGCCAGCAGCCAAGTATATGGGAGTAGGTCGACCGGGGAGCTGTTTTTT
CASSQVYGSRSTGELFF
>TRBV6-5|.|TRBJ1-5|.
TGTGCCAGCCTTCAGGGCCAGAATCAGCCCCAGCATTTT
CASLQGQNQPQHF
>TRBV28|.|TRBJ1-5|few
TGTGCCAGCCGTCGGGCGGGACAGCCCCAGCATTTT
CASRRAGQPQHF
>TRBV2|.|TRBJ2-3|.
TGTGCCAGCAAGGTAACGTCAGGTTACGTCCAGTATTTT
CASKVTSGYVQYF
>TRBV18|TRBD2|TRBJ2-1|.
TGTGCCAGCTCAGGGCTAGCGGGCTACAATGAGCAGTTCTTC
CASSGLAGYNEQFF
>TRBV7-9|TRBD2|TRBJ2-7|.
TGTGCCAGCAGTTCCTCCACGACTAGCAGATCCTACGAGCAGTACTTC
CASSSSTTSRSYEQYF
>TRBV7-2|TRBD1|TRBJ1-6|.
TGTGCCAGCAGCTCCTTTCTCGGGACAGGGAATTCACCCCTCCACTTT
CASSSFLGTGNSPLHF
>TRBV2|TRBD1|TRBJ1-5|.
TGTGCCAGCAGAGAACAGGGGAACCAGCCCCAGCATTTT
CASREQGNQPQHF
>TRBV7-9|TRBD1|TRBJ2-1|.
TGTGCCAGCAGAACAACAGGGGTGTATGGTGATGAGCAGTTCTTC
CASRTTGVYGDEQFF
>TRBV19|TRBD2|TRBJ2-3|.
TGTGCCAGTAGTATGCTTACCGGGACTAGCAGCACAGATACGCAGTATTTT
CASSMLTGTSSTDTQYF
>TRBV5-4|.|TRBJ1-1|.
TGTGCCAGCAGCTTGGTAGGCGGATCTGAAGCTTTCTTT
CASSLVGGSEAFF
>TRBV29-1|.|TRBJ1-1|.
TGCAGCGTTGAAGGCCGGACAGCGAACACTGAAGCTTTCTTT
CSVEGRTANTEAFF
>TRBV5-1|.|TRBJ2-7|.
TGCGCCAGCAGCACAGGGTCCCTGGAGTCCTACGAGCAGTACTTC
CASSTGSLESYEQYF
>TRBV7-9|TRBD2|TRBJ2-4|.
TGTGCCAGCGCCTCTCACGAGATGACTAGCGGGAGGAACATTCAGTACTTC
CASASHEMTSGRNIQYF
>TRBV5-1|.|TRBJ1-1|.
TGCGCCAGCAGCCTACCTGACAGTCTAATGAACACTGAAGCTTTCTTT
CASSLPDSLMNTEAFF
>TRBV14|TRBD1|TRBJ1-6|few
TGTGCCAGCAGCCAAACAGGGGTAAGGTCACCCCTCCACTTT
CASSQTGVRSPLHF